This T cell receptor beta chain was retrieved from a study of CD8+CD57+ T cells in acquired aplastic anemia. Patients selected for sequencing had displayed CD8+CD57+ cell expansion by flow cytometry. Patient blood was sampled before any therapy had been received. The study profiled TCR beta VDJ and CDR3 using genomic DNA as template. MiXCR was run by TCRdb on the reads, yielding one entry per CDR3 protein. Of about 150,000 distinct CDR3 sequences listed, just over 50% were seen once; the top ten hold about 12%. The sample consisted of sorted CD4+, CD8+, or CD8+CD57+ T cells (not recorded which) from PBMCs. This TCR was sampled from a human donor with aplastic anemia.

The CDR3: CASSIASGGLSTQYF. In nucleotides, the CDR3 is TGTGCCAGTAGTATAGCTAGCGGGGGTTTATCTACGCAGTATTTT. The chain links TRBV19 to TRBJ2-3; TRBD2 aligns across 10 bases. With 1 base clipped from V and 8 bases from J, the junction kept 6 bases outside the gene matches. Per the germline V gene, CDR1 is LNHDA and CDR2 is SQIVND (reference sequence). The CDR3 consists of 15 residues.